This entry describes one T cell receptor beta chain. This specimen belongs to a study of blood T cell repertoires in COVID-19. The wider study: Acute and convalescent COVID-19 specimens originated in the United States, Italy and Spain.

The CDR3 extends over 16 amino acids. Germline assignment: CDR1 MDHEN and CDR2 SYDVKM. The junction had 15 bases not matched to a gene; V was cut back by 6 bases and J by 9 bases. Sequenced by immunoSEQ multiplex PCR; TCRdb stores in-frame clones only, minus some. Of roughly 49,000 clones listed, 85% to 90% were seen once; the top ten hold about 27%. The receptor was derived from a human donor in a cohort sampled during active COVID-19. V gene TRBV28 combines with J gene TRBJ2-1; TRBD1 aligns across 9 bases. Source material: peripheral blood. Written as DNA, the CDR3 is TGTGCCAGCAGCCCCCCGGGACAGGGCATTGTAGGTGAGCAGTTCTTC. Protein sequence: CASSPPGQGIVGEQFF.